This paragraph reports one T cell receptor (beta chain). Its target is not known. Following an approximately 9-day culture, CD4+ T cells were purified. This person's SARS-CoV-2 infection, confirmed by PCR, occurred between March and December 2020. Two-dose BNT162b2 or mRNA-1273 vaccination was given to participants. Cells had half their medium changed to IL-2 medium on days 3 and 7. Clones were sequenced by immunoSEQ multiplex PCR, and TCRdb holds only the in-frame ones, with some missing. This table has under 40,000 clones, approximately 81% appearing once. The data stem from a study of vaccination effects on CD4 cells after COVID-19. Whole-study context: Prior to sequencing, the ViraFEST assay stimulated PBMC with viral peptide pools, which expanded the antigen-specific CD4+ T cells. Late post-vaccine samples came at days +241, +227 and +161 respectively. It was a median of 72 days after the second dose that post-vaccine samples were obtained.

Germline loops: CDR1 SGHDT, CDR2 YYEEEE. The CDR3 contains 15 residues. V was shortened by 4 bases and J by 9 bases, with 20 bases between the two germline ends. This TCR came from a human donor who had a prior SARS-CoV-2 infection. The gene calls are TRBV5-6 and TRBJ2-1; the D gene is possibly TRBD2 (7 bases). The material was CD4+ T cells from PBMCs cultured without peptide, obtained after COVID-19 vaccination. The CDR3 DNA sequence: TGTGCCAGCAGCATCGGGGGGCCCCGCGTTGGTGAGCAGTTCTTC. Translation: CASSIGGPRVGEQFF.